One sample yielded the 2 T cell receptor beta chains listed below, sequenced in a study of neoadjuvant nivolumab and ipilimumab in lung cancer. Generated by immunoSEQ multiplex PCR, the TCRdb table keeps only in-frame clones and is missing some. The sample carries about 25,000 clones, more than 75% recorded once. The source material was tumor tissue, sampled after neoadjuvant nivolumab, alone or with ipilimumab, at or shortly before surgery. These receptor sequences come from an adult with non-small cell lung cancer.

The CDR3 sequence is CASSLAPGTNYGYTF. CDR3 sequence (DNA): TGCGCCAGCAGCTTGGCCCCAGGGACTAACTATGGCTACACCTTC. The chain links TRBV5-1 to TRBJ1-2, with D perhaps TRBD1 (5 bases). CDR3 size: 15 residues. Trimming removed 0 bases from V and 0 bases from J, with 9 bases in between. Germline loops: CDR1 SGHRS, CDR2 YFSETQ.

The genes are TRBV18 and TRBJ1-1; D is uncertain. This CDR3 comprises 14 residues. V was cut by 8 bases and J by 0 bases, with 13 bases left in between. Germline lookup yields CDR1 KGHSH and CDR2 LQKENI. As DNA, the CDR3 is TGTGCCAGCGCACGGAGCGCCATGAACACTGAAGCTTTCTTT. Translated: CASARSAMNTEAFF.